This T cell receptor beta chain stems from a study of OX40 agonist ivuxolimab in advanced cancers. About the study: While on treatment, patients had intravenous ivuxolimab at 0.01 to 10 mg/kg every 2 weeks. Findings of the study overall: The study found among the lowest clonal expansion in partial responders at 0.1-3.0 mg/kg.

Using immunoSEQ multiplex PCR, the repertoire was profiled, and TCRdb retains in-frame clones only, with some absent. The data show around 95,000 clones, 85% to 95% seen once. As to this clone: Its target is unknown.

V was cut by 5 bases and J by 0 bases, with 11 bases left in between. The CDR3 is 16 residues long. CDR1 is MDHEN and CDR2 is SYDVKM in the germline V gene. This clonotype originated in an adult with an advanced solid tumor such as melanoma, head and neck, liver or kidney cancer. The sample here was CD4+ or CD8+ T cells sorted from blood, taken in a trial of the OX40 agonist ivuxolimab. The chain is built from TRBV28 and TRBJ2-6; tentatively, D is TRBD2 (6 bases). The CDR3 bases are TGTGCCAGCAGTAAGAGGAGGGCCTCTGGGGCCAACGTCCTGACTTTC. It encodes CASSKRRASGANVLTF.